This T cell receptor beta chain was sequenced for a study of T cell repertoires in cytomegalovirus infection. The wider study: Indications came from public TCR beta signatures; they pointed to CMV infection and to a matching HLA type. Overall study findings and caveats: CMV carriers with the relevant HLA were identified by cumulative public TCR beta family frequency. Clonotype analysis showed dominance of the ex vivo response by HLA-C-restricted CMV-specific TCR beta clonotypes.

Using its own MiXCR run on the reads, TCRdb lists one record per CDR3 protein. Of 550,000 to 700,000 distinct CDR3 sequences listed, about 40% are singletons. CDR3 size: 13 residues. Trimming cost V 3 bases and J 4 bases, with 8 bases left between them. Per the germline V gene, CDR1 is SGHVS and CDR2 is FQNEAQ. This clonotype was seen only a few times. Antigen specificity is unknown. This TCR came from a human donor in good health (CMV status not recorded). Some clones in this sample may be carry-over from other donors' samples. The sample here was cultured PBMCs, taken from culture after CMV antigen stimulation. The V call is TRBV7-8, the J call TRBJ2-3, with D tentatively TRBD2 (5 bases). The CDR3 nucleotides read TGTGCCAGCAGCTTTATGGAGGCAGATACGCAGTATTTT. Translated: CASSFMEADTQYF.